This entry lists 23 T cell receptor beta chains sequenced from one sample in a study of shared clonotypes between healthy human individuals. TCRdb's table, derived via immunoSEQ multiplex PCR, lists solely in-frame clones and lacks some. The sample includes about 87,000 clones, around 47% seen only once; the top ten take over 13%. Sequencing was performed on PBMCs. Receptors originate from a woman aged 40 to 50 in good health. Some clones in this sample may be carry-over from other donors' samples.

This clone was recorded only once. The genes are TRBV30 and TRBJ2-7; 7 nucleotides align to TRBD1. Germline trimming cut 4 bases from V and 5 bases from J; bases unmatched to any gene: 8. Germline CDR1 GTSNPN, CDR2 SVGIG (reference sequence). CDR3 length: 13 residues. CDR3 bases: TGTGCCTGGACGCGACAGGGTCTCCACGAGCAGTACTTC. Translation: CAWTRQGLHEQYF.

This sequence joins TRBV28 and TRBJ1-1, with D possibly being TRBD1 (5 bases). Deletions cut 3 bases from V and 6 bases from J, with 8 bases between. CDR1 and CDR2 from the germline V gene are MDHEN and SYDVKM. CDR3 length equals 12 residues. The DNA of the CDR3 is TGTGCCAGCAGTTTCAGGGTATCTGAAGCTTTCTTT. This encodes CASSFRVSEAFF.

This clone has a single count. The chain recombines TRBV7-9 with TRBJ1-1; D is unclear. The CDR3 totals 12 residues. V shed 1 base and J shed 6 bases, with 6 bases lying between them. Per germline, CDR1 SEHNR and CDR2 FQNEAQ (reference sequence). The CDR3 loop is CASSLVVAEAFF. The CDR3 bases are TGTGCCAGCAGCTTAGTAGTGGCTGAAGCTTTCTTT.

V and J are TRBV30 and TRBJ1-5; 8 positions agree with TRBD1. The CDR3 consists of 13 residues. Losses at the gene ends were 3 bases for V and 5 bases for J; bases not matched to a gene: 3. The germline CDR1 and CDR2 sequences are GTSNPN and SVGIG (reference sequence). The chain's CDR3 is CAWSGQGHQPQHF. The CDR3 nucleotides are TGTGCCTGGAGCGGACAGGGCCATCAGCCCCAGCATTTT.

The gene calls are TRBV4-3 and TRBJ2-1; no clear D. Trimming cost V 4 bases and J 2 bases, with 12 bases left between them. Germline V gene data show CDR1 as LGHNA and CDR2 as YSLEER. This CDR3 has 15 amino acids. CDR3: CASSPNLVPYNEQFF. The CDR3 bases are TGCGCCAGCAGCCCAAATCTTGTCCCCTACAATGAGCAGTTCTTC.

This clone has just one count. With a much larger clone just one base away, this may be a read error. V gene TRBV4-3 combines with J gene TRBJ1-5; D is undetermined. Germline loops: CDR1 LGHNA, CDR2 YSLEER. The CDR3 has 18 residues. Trimming cost V 4 bases and J 3 bases, with 22 bases left between them. The CDR3 sequence: CASSRDYRRWGANQPQHF. In DNA form, the CDR3 reads TGCGCCAGCAGCCGAGATTATAGACGTTGGGGTGCCAATCAGCCCCAGCATTTT.

With regard to this clone: Germline is not matched at one junction end, which may reflect a read error. The CDR3 loop reads CASSLGLAGYNEQFF. CDR3 DNA: TGTGCCAGCAGCCTTGGACTAGCGGGTTATAATGAGCAGTTCTTC. The gene calls are TRBV4-1 and TRBJ2-1, with 11 bases that match TRBD2. The CDR3 extends over 15 amino acids. Germline V gives CDR1 MGHRA, CDR2 YSYEKL.

This clone was seen repeatedly, ten times or more. At one end, the junction sequence differs from germline, possibly due to a read error. The rearrangement links TRBV11-2 to TRBJ2-7; the match to TRBD2 covers 10 bases. The germline CDR1 and CDR2 sequences are SGHAT and FQNNGV. The CDR3 has 17 amino acids. The CDR3, as DNA: TGTGCCAGCAGCATAGAACTAGCGGGGAGTGGGAGGGACGAGCAGTACTTC. As protein: CASSIELAGSGRDEQYF.

The chain carries TRBV30 and TRBJ2-7; D is unclear. Germline CDR1 and CDR2: GTSNPN and SVGIG (reference sequence). This CDR3 is 11 amino acids long. Trimming left V 2 bases short and J 3 bases short, with 5 bases between. The CDR3 bases are TGTGCCTGGAGTTCTGACTACGAGCAGTACTTC. Its translation is CAWSSDYEQYF.

The chain combines TRBV2 with TRBJ1-5; D possibly corresponds to TRBD1 (5 bases). Trimming removed 7 bases from V and 1 base from J, with 11 bases in between. Per germline, CDR1 SNHLY and CDR2 FYNNEI. The CDR3 totals 14 residues. The CDR3 coding sequence is TGTGCCAGCACTGTGGGACGGAGCAATCAGCCCCAGCATTTT. It yields the protein CASTVGRSNQPQHF.

The CDR3 region is CSVERRTNTGELFF. The CDR3 region has the DNA TGCAGCGTTGAAAGAAGGACGAACACCGGGGAGCTGTTTTTT. The rearrangement links TRBV29-1 to TRBJ2-2, with D unresolved. This CDR3 comprises 14 residues. Deletions cut 2 bases from V and 0 bases from J, with 7 bases between. The germline V gene has CDR1 SQVTM and CDR2 ANQGSEA.

This chain joins TRBV6-1 and TRBJ2-5, with D possibly being TRBD2 (6 bases). Gene TRBJ2-7 matches the end of the DNA better, so the J call may be wrong. Germline loops: CDR1 MNHNS, CDR2 SASEGT. The CDR3 extends over 15 amino acids. The CDR3 spells CASSEAEEGSYEQYF. In nucleotides, the CDR3 is TGTGCCAGCAGTGAAGCGGAGGAGGGGTCCTACGAGCAGTACTTC.

This clone was observed a handful of times. This sequence joins TRBV5-4 and TRBJ2-1, with TRBD2 matching 15 bases. The CDR3 is 16 amino acids. V lost 2 bases and J lost 6; bases outside the gene matches: 3. Germline V lookup: CDR1 SGHNT, CDR2 YYREEE (reference sequence). This CDR3 is CASSFPGLAGGNEQFF. CDR3 DNA sequence: TGTGCCAGCAGCTTTCCGGGACTAGCGGGAGGCAATGAGCAGTTCTTC. Full variable domain (rest looked up from reference TRBV5-4 and TRBJ2-1): ETGVTQSPTHLIKTRGQQVTLRCSSQSGHNTVSWYQQALGQGPQFIFQYYREEENGRGNFPPRFSGLQFPNYSSELNVNALELDDSALYLCASSFPGLAGGNEQFFGPGTRLTVL.

The J gene is TRBJ2-7, the V gene TRBV5-4; TRBD2 aligns across 8 bases. V lost 2 bases and J lost 0; bases outside the gene matches: 10. This CDR3 spans 17 amino acids. CDR1 and CDR2 (germline): SGHNT, YYREEE (reference sequence). CDR3 nucleotides: TGTGCCAGCAGCTTCGGCATGGGGAGCGGGAGCTCCTACGAGCAGTACTTC. This translates into CASSFGMGSGSSYEQYF.

This clone was picked up a small number of times. The chain employs TRBV28 and TRBJ1-1; 7 bases fit TRBD1. Germline trimming cut 5 bases from V and 3 bases from J; bases unmatched to any gene: 6. Germline lookup yields CDR1 MDHEN and CDR2 SYDVKM. The length of the CDR3 is 14 residues. DNA for the CDR3: TGTGCCAGCAGTATCGCGGGACAGTACACTGAAGCTTTCTTT. Translated: CASSIAGQYTEAFF.

J is TRBJ2-3 and V is TRBV7-8; D is ambiguous. The germline V gene encodes CDR1 SGHVS and CDR2 FQNEAQ. Trimming shortened V by 3 bases and J by 5 bases, and 9 bases separated the two germline ends. The length of the CDR3 is 13 residues. Written as DNA, the CDR3 is TGTGCCAGCAGCTTGTGGAGTGAAGATACGCAGTATTTT. Translation gives CASSLWSEDTQYF.

Many counts were recorded for this clone. The gene calls are TRBV28 and TRBJ2-7; D not resolved. V was cut by 3 bases and J by 7 bases, with 22 bases left in between. The CDR3 has 16 amino acids. CDR1 is MDHEN, CDR2 SYDVKM, per germline. CDR3 nucleotides: TGTGCCAGCAGTTTGTTCGGCGCCACCCGGTATGGGGAGCAGTACTTC. Its translation: CASSLFGATRYGEQYF. Complete variable domain (other parts from reference TRBV28 and TRBJ2-7): DVKVTQSSRYLVKRTGEKVFLECVQDMDHENMFWYRQDPGLGLRLIYFSYDVKMKEKGDIPEGYSVSREKKERFSLILESASTNQTSMYLCASSLFGATRYGEQYFGPGTRLTVT.

The rearrangement uses TRBV5-6 and TRBJ1-2; D not resolved. Germline assignment: CDR1 SGHDT and CDR2 YYEEEE. V was trimmed by 0 bases and J by 4 bases, leaving 7 bases between them. CDR3 size: 13 residues. The CDR3 region is CASSLVTGYGYTF. The CDR3 DNA sequence: TGTGCCAGCAGCTTGGTAACCGGCTATGGCTACACCTTC.

This clone was detected many times. This rearrangement joins TRBV5-1 to TRBJ2-6; no definite D call. This CDR3 spans 17 amino acids. V was pared by 4 bases and J by 2 bases, with 16 bases between. Germline V lookup: CDR1 SGHRS, CDR2 YFSETQ. The CDR3 reads CASSKSPGETGANVLTF. In DNA form, the CDR3 reads TGCGCCAGCAGCAAAAGTCCAGGAGAAACTGGGGCCAACGTCCTGACTTTC.

The chain has TRBV10-3 and TRBJ1-2; 7 nucleotides line up with TRBD1. Looked up from germline, CDR1 is ENHRY and CDR2 is SYGVKD. The CDR3 length is 13 residues. V lost 10 bases to trimming and J lost 3 bases; unmatched junction nucleotides: 8. The CDR3 DNA sequence: TGTGCCAACGCAGGGGGTGAAGACTATGGCTACACCTTC. Amino acids: CANAGGEDYGYTF.

This clone turned up a few times. The chain combines TRBV30 with TRBJ2-1, with 13 bases identical to TRBD2. There are 15 residues in the CDR3. Trimming cost V 3 bases and J 7 bases; bases outside gene matches: 6. The germline gives CDR1 GTSNPN, CDR2 SVGIG (reference sequence). The CDR3 spells CAWRAGLAGKNEQFF. The CDR3, as DNA: TGTGCCTGGAGGGCGGGACTAGCGGGGAAGAATGAGCAGTTCTTC.

The rearrangement links TRBV9 to TRBJ2-7, with TRBD2 matching 14 bases. The V and J ends lost 4 bases and 3 bases, in that order; junction bases with no gene match: 9. The CDR3 has 17 residues. Germline V gene sequence: CDR1 SGDLS, CDR2 YYNGEE. CDR3 region: CASSRGLAGAEYYEQYF. In DNA form, the CDR3 reads TGTGCCAGCAGCCGGGGACTAGCGGGAGCCGAGTACTACGAGCAGTACTTC. The variable domain in full, completed from reference TRBV9 and TRBJ2-7, reads DSGVTQTPKHLITATGQRVTLRCSPRSGDLSVYWYQQSLDQGLQFLIQYYNGEERAKGNILERFSAQQFPDLHSELNLSSLELGDSALYFCASSRGLAGAEYYEQYFGPGTRLTVT.

This clone was found a few times. The chain couples TRBV19 to TRBJ1-1; D unresolved. There are 13 residues in the CDR3. Germline CDR1 and CDR2: LNHDA and SQIVND (reference sequence). V lost 5 bases, J lost 0 bases, and 7 bases lay in between. The CDR3 sequence is CASSPSLNTEAFF. The CDR3 DNA follows: TGTGCCAGTAGTCCCTCACTGAACACTGAAGCTTTCTTT.